One and the same sample provided the 26 T cell receptor beta chains below, sequenced in a study of identical twins. TCRdb independently ran MiXCR on the 5' RACE reads; one entry per CDR3 protein. The table lists some 730,000 distinct CDR3 sequences, around a sixth of them singletons. These data are also associated with another study on T cells expressing NK-cell markers.

Material for sequencing was PBMCs. These receptor sequences come from a woman younger than 35 in good health.

V is TRBV7-9 and J is TRBJ2-4, with a tentative D call TRBD1 (5 bases). Germline values: CDR1 SEHNR, CDR2 FQNEAQ (reference sequence). Deletions cut 5 bases from V and 4 bases from J, with 9 bases between. CDR3 length: 13 amino acids. The DNA of the CDR3 is TGTGCCAGCAGCACCCGACAGAAAAACATTCAGTACTTC. It specifies CASSTRQKNIQYF.

This clonotype showed up many times. This rearrangement joins TRBV20-1 to TRBJ1-1; a possible D gene is TRBD1 (6 bases). The CDR3 sequence is 14 residues long. CDR1 and CDR2 (germline): DFQATT, SNEGSKA (reference sequence). Between the trimmed V and J ends, which lost 1 base and 1 base, there was a span of 10 bases. CDR3 protein: CSARVGGGNTEAFF. The CDR3 coding sequence is TGCAGTGCTAGAGTAGGGGGGGGGAACACTGAAGCTTTCTTT.

The chain is built from TRBV12-3 or TRBV12-4 and TRBJ2-7; 11 nucleotides agree with TRBD2. The CDR3 contains 15 residues. Trimming cost V 6 bases and J 0 bases; bases outside gene matches: 4. The CDR3 reads CASRITSGSSYEQYF. CDR3 coding DNA: TGTGCCAGCAGGATTACTAGCGGGAGCTCCTACGAGCAGTACTTC.

At least ten counts were recorded for this clonotype. In DNA, the CDR3 is TGCAGTGTCAAGACGGATTCCTACGAGCAGTACTTC. It yields the protein CSVKTDSYEQYF. This chain links TRBV20-1 with TRBJ2-7, with no clear D. CDR3 length equals 12 residues. Germline assignment: CDR1 DFQATT and CDR2 SNEGSKA (reference sequence). Trimming cost V 7 bases and J 1 base, with 11 bases left between them.

The table lists this clonotype with many counts. In DNA, the CDR3 is TGCAGTGCTCCAGGGGTAGGAGACACTGAAGCTTTCTTT. Translating it yields CSAPGVGDTEAFF. V and J are TRBV20-1 and TRBJ1-1; possibly TRBD1 for D (6 bases). The CDR3 covers 13 residues. Germline CDR1 and CDR2: DFQATT and SNEGSKA (reference sequence). V was shortened by 5 bases and J by 3 bases, with 13 bases between the two germline ends.

This clonotype was counted a few times. This chain links TRBV25-1 with TRBJ1-3; D call uncertain. The CDR3 is 13 residues long. Between the trimmed V and J ends, which lost 7 bases and 4 bases, there was a span of 11 bases. Germline V gene sequence: CDR1 MGHDK, CDR2 SYGVNS. The CDR3 DNA follows: TGTGCCAGCATGATAGACGGAGGAAACACCATATATTTT. It specifies CASMIDGGNTIYF.

This chain connects TRBV20-1 to TRBJ2-2, with D uncertain. The CDR3 totals 12 residues. The germline V gene encodes CDR1 DFQATT and CDR2 SNEGSKA (reference sequence). Trimming stripped 3 bases from V and 3 bases from J, with 5 bases between. Here the CDR3 DNA reads TGCAGTGCTAGTCGGGACACCGGGGAGCTGTTTTTT. Amino acids: CSASRDTGELFF.

This clonotype was seen a handful of times. The chain employs TRBV20-1 and TRBJ1-2; D gene unclear. The CDR3 is made up of 13 amino acids. Germline CDR1 and CDR2: DFQATT and SNEGSKA (reference sequence). The germline V and J ends were trimmed by 6 bases and 3 bases, with 14 bases remaining between them. In DNA, the CDR3 is TGCAGTGCCCTGGCCGAGGCCTACTATGGCTACACCTTC. Residues: CSALAEAYYGYTF.

The chain is built from TRBV12-3 or TRBV12-4 and TRBJ2-3, with D perhaps matching TRBD1 (8 bases). Trimming stripped 4 bases from V and 0 bases from J, with 17 bases between. This CDR3 comprises 17 residues. The CDR3 coding sequence is TGTGCCAGCAGTTCATGGACAGGGAGGGTTAGCACAGATACGCAGTATTTT. Translating it yields CASSSWTGRVSTDTQYF.

This chain uses TRBV7-9 with TRBJ2-7; 11 positions agree with TRBD1. Germline V CDR1 and CDR2: SEHNR, FQNEAQ (reference sequence). The ends lost 4 bases at V and 6 bases at J; junction bases unmatched: 5. The CDR3 is 14 amino acids. CDR3 sequence (DNA): TGTGCCAGCAGCTCCCGGACAGGGGGCTTCGAGCAGTACTTC. Its translation is CASSSRTGGFEQYF.

This chain links TRBV20-1 with TRBJ1-2; TRBD1 might be the D (5 bases). Per the germline V gene, CDR1 is DFQATT and CDR2 is SNEGSKA (reference sequence). The ends were cut back, 3 bases at V and 6 bases at J, with 11 bases in the middle. The CDR3 has 12 residues. CDR3 in amino acids: CSASGTVNGYTF. DNA of the CDR3: TGCAGTGCTAGTGGGACGGTTAATGGCTACACCTTC.

J is TRBJ1-2 and V is TRBV10-1; TRBD1 matches 7 bases. The ends lost 6 bases at V and 4 bases at J; junction bases unmatched: 11. From germline, CDR1 is WNHNN and CDR2 SYGVQD (reference sequence). The CDR3 is 15 residues long. The CDR3, as DNA: TGCGCCAGCAGAAGGAGGGACAGATTTCCCTATGGCTACACCTTC. The encoded protein is CASRRRDRFPYGYTF.

This clonotype was detected only a few times. The V and J genes are TRBV5-1 and TRBJ1-2; D possibly corresponds to TRBD1 (5 bases). Trimming removed 1 base at V and 5 bases at J, with 12 bases between. CDR1 and CDR2 from the germline V gene are SGHRS and YFSETQ. This CDR3 is built from 14 residues. The CDR3 DNA reads TGCGCCAGCAGCTTGTTATTGGGGCATTATGGCTACACCTTC. It yields the protein CASSLLLGHYGYTF.

The genes are TRBV29-1 and TRBJ1-2, with TRBD1 matching 9 bases. The CDR3 runs 17 residues. V was clipped by 2 bases and J by 0 bases; unmatched bases: 10. Germline V gene data show CDR1 as SQVTM and CDR2 as ANQGSEA. CDR3: CSVERLRQGVTNYGYTF. The CDR3 DNA reads as TGCAGCGTTGAAAGATTGAGACAGGGGGTAACTAACTATGGCTACACCTTC.

CDR3 residues: CASSYELGSTEAFF. CDR3 nucleotide sequence: TGCGCCAGCAGCTACGAATTGGGGTCCACTGAAGCTTTCTTT. The rearrangement uses TRBV5-1 and TRBJ1-1; unclear D gene. The CDR3 has 14 residues. Between the trimmed V and J ends, which lost 3 bases and 4 bases, there was a span of 13 bases. In germline, CDR1 is SGHRS, CDR2 YFSETQ.

This clonotype was observed a few times. The chain carries TRBV5-1 and TRBJ1-2; D may be TRBD1 (5 bases). Germline V gene lookup returns CDR1 SGHRS and CDR2 YFSETQ. The CDR3 is 14 residues long. Trimming removed 7 bases from V and 1 base from J, with 14 bases in between. Here the CDR3 DNA reads TGCGCCAGCTCTACAAGACAGCGTAACTATGGCTACACCTTC. Its protein product is CASSTRQRNYGYTF.

V is TRBV6-4 and J is TRBJ2-7; no definite D call. Germline V CDR1 and CDR2: MRHNA, SNTAGT. With 6 bases removed from V and 5 bases from J, the gap between germline ends came to 14 bases. This CDR3 has 13 amino acids. CDR3 sequence (DNA): TGTGCCAGCAGCCGGCCAGCCGACCACGAGCAGTACTTC. It codes for CASSRPADHEQYF.

This clonotype showed up just a few times. The V gene is TRBV15, the J gene TRBJ1-5; D remains ambiguous. The CDR3 covers 14 residues. The germline gives CDR1 LNHNV, CDR2 YYDKDF (reference sequence). The V and J ends lost 5 bases and 3 bases respectively, with 11 bases between them. The CDR3 coding sequence is TGTGCCACCAGCTCCTACGGAGTCAATCAGCCCCAGCATTTT. Translating gives CATSSYGVNQPQHF. The complete variable domain, with remaining parts taken from reference TRBV15 and TRBJ1-5, reads DAMVIQNPRYQVTQFGKPVTLSCSQTLNHNVMYWYQQKSSQAPKLLFHYYDKDFNNEADTPDNFQSRRPNTSFCFLDIRSPGLGDTAMYLCATSSYGVNQPQHFGDGTRLSIL.

This clonotype was counted between two and nine times. The chain links TRBV20-1 to TRBJ2-3, with D unresolved. Germline CDR1 and CDR2: DFQATT and SNEGSKA (reference sequence). This CDR3 has 14 amino acids. Trimming removed 3 bases from V and 0 bases from J, with 10 bases in between. The CDR3 nucleotides read TGCAGTGCTAGTAAGGTCCTTAGCACAGATACGCAGTATTTT. Translating it yields CSASKVLSTDTQYF.

This clonotype was counted at least ten times. This rearrangement joins TRBV5-1 to TRBJ2-7, with TRBD1 identical over 8 bases. With 4 bases clipped from V and 6 bases from J, the junction kept 6 bases outside the gene matches. Looked up from germline, CDR1 is SGHRS and CDR2 is YFSETQ. CDR3 length equals 13 residues. CDR3 protein: CASSQTGGAEQYF. CDR3 DNA sequence: TGCGCCAGCAGCCAAACAGGGGGAGCCGAGCAGTACTTC.

The chain couples TRBV20-1 to TRBJ1-1; D remains ambiguous. Trimming shortened V by 3 bases and J by 8 bases, and 10 bases separated the two germline ends. The CDR3 is 11 residues long. From germline, CDR1 is DFQATT and CDR2 SNEGSKA (reference sequence). The CDR3: CSASRAEEAFF. Here the CDR3 DNA reads TGCAGTGCTAGTAGGGCCGAGGAAGCTTTCTTT.

This sequence joins TRBV29-1 and TRBJ1-1; no reliable D call. Trimming took off 6 bases at V and 3 bases at J, with 20 bases between the two ends. CDR1 is SQVTM, CDR2 ANQGSEA, per germline. This CDR3 region has 15 residues. The CDR3 here is CSVPGLGREDTEAFF. The CDR3 DNA follows: TGCAGCGTCCCCGGCCTTGGACGGGAGGACACTGAAGCTTTCTTT.

The chain carries TRBV6-5 and TRBJ2-1; D not certain. Deletions cut 4 bases from V and 0 bases from J, with 10 bases between. Germline CDR1 MNHEY, CDR2 SVGAGI. The length of the CDR3 is 15 residues. CDR3 in amino acids: CASSLDWSSYNEQFF. CDR3 in DNA: TGTGCCAGCAGTTTAGACTGGAGCTCCTACAATGAGCAGTTCTTC.

The rearrangement joins TRBV20-1 to TRBJ2-7; 10 bases match TRBD2. This CDR3 has 14 amino acids. Germline-derived CDR1 and CDR2 are DFQATT and SNEGSKA (reference sequence). With V trimmed by 2 bases and J by 3 bases, 4 bases remained unmatched. The chain's CDR3 is CSARKAGGYYEQYF. The CDR3 DNA reads as TGCAGTGCTAGAAAAGCGGGAGGGTACTACGAGCAGTACTTC.

The gene calls are TRBV12-3 or TRBV12-4 and TRBJ1-1, with 7 bases that match TRBD1. Trimming took 5 bases from V and 4 from J; bases not matched to a gene: 4. This CDR3 is 13 amino acids long. This chain's CDR3 is CASSVQGPTEAFF. The CDR3 DNA is TGTGCCAGCAGTGTACAGGGGCCCACTGAAGCTTTCTTT.

This chain links TRBV10-3 with TRBJ1-1; D is unresolved. The CDR3 loop spans 15 amino acids. The ends were cut back, 1 base at V and 1 base at J, with 10 bases in the middle. Germline V gene data show CDR1 as ENHRY and CDR2 as SYGVKD. DNA of the CDR3: TGTGCCATCAGTGAGTTTCTGGGAGGGAACACTGAAGCTTTCTTT. The encoded protein is CAISEFLGGNTEAFF.